A single sample gave rise to the 10 T cell receptor beta chains below, sequenced in a study of blood T cell repertoires in COVID-19 (dated by TCRdb to 2020 to 2021). The library was produced with the immunoSEQ multiplex PCR assay. TCRdb took over this immuneACCESS table, retaining in-frame rearrangements with V and J assigned. Such tables are incomplete; in checked studies, under half of the missing clones stem from an unresolved V gene, and the remainder is unexplained. This sample holds roughly 180,000 clones; around 82% were observed only once. The biggest ten clones account for roughly 12% of the sample. Sequencing was carried out using PBMCs or T cells enriched from blood (not recorded which). The origin of the receptors is a middle-aged man who had recovered from COVID-19.

The rearrangement uses TRBV7-8 and TRBJ1-5, with 11 bases lining up with TRBD1. J lost 4 bases, V lost 4 bases, and 3 bases had no gene match. The CDR3 length is 15 residues. In germline, CDR1 is SGHVS, CDR2 FQNEAQ. CDR3: CASSSGQGANQPQHF. CDR3 bases: TGTGCCAGCAGCTCAGGACAGGGGGCAAATCAGCCCCAGCATTTT. Filled out from reference TRBV7-8 and TRBJ1-5, the complete variable domain reads GAGVSQSPRYKVAKRGQDVALRCDPISGHVSLFWYQQALGQGPEFLTYFQNEAQLDKSGLPSDRFFAERPEGSVSTLKIQRTQQEDSAVYLCASSSGQGANQPQHFGDGTRLSIL.

The chain is built from TRBV7-9 and TRBJ2-5; TRBD2 agrees at 12 bases. This CDR3 has 16 amino acids. The V gene end was trimmed by 4 bases and the J gene end by 1 base; junction bases not matched to a gene: 4. CDR1 SEHNR and CDR2 FQNEAQ come from the germline V gene (reference sequence). The CDR3 region is CASSSGLAGLQETQYF. As DNA, the CDR3 is TGTGCCAGCAGCTCCGGACTAGCGGGACTCCAAGAGACCCAGTACTTC.

The chain joins TRBV10-3 to TRBJ1-1; possibly TRBD1 for D (5 bases). Germline V lookup: CDR1 ENHRY, CDR2 SYGVKD. V lost 4 bases, J lost 6 bases, and 15 bases lay in between. This CDR3 is 14 amino acids long. This CDR3 reads CAISGPGTISEAFF. The CDR3 nucleotides read TGTGCCATCAGTGGTCCCGGGACTATATCTGAAGCTTTCTTT.

The chain couples TRBV10-1 to TRBJ1-1; TRBD1 might be the D (6 bases). CDR3 length: 14 residues. Per the germline V gene, CDR1 is WNHNN and CDR2 is SYGVQD (reference sequence). Trimming took 3 bases from V and 5 from J, leaving 13 bases between them. The CDR3 nucleotides are TGCGCCAGCAGTGACCGGACTCAGGGGACTGAAGCTTTCTTT. As protein: CASSDRTQGTEAFF.

This chain connects TRBV28 to TRBJ1-2; 7 positions match TRBD1. This CDR3 is built from 15 residues. The ends lost 3 bases at V and 3 bases at J; junction bases unmatched: 7. Germline assignment: CDR1 MDHEN and CDR2 SYDVKM. CDR3 sequence reads: CASSFPQQGHYGYTF. CDR3 DNA: TGTGCCAGCAGTTTCCCCCAACAGGGGCACTATGGCTACACCTTC.

The rearrangement links TRBV7-2 to TRBJ1-6; D gene uncertain. CDR1 SGHTA and CDR2 FQGNSA come from the germline V gene. The CDR3 runs to 12 residues. V was shortened by 6 bases and J by 6 bases, with 6 bases between the two germline ends. The CDR3 bases are TGTGCCAGCAGTCCCTTTAATTCACCCCTCCACTTT. It encodes CASSPFNSPLHF.

V and J are TRBV6-5 and TRBJ2-3, with 9 bases matching TRBD2. V lost 6 bases to trimming and J lost 6 bases; unmatched junction nucleotides: 4. Looked up from germline, CDR1 is MNHEY and CDR2 is SVGAGI. This CDR3 comprises 13 residues. CDR3 residues: CASRLAGVDTQYF. In nucleotides, the CDR3 is TGTGCCAGCAGATTAGCGGGAGTGGATACGCAGTATTTT.

The V call is TRBV20-1, the J call TRBJ1-2; D unclear. The CDR3 sequence is 10 residues long. Per the germline V gene, CDR1 is DFQATT and CDR2 is SNEGSKA (reference sequence). Deletions cut 6 bases from V and 3 bases from J, with 5 bases between. CDR3 bases: TGCAGTGCCCGGGACTATGGCTACACCTTC. This codes for CSARDYGYTF.

The chain links TRBV29-1 to TRBJ2-1; D call uncertain. Germline V gives CDR1 SQVTM, CDR2 ANQGSEA. The CDR3 is made up of 11 amino acids. V was cut by 5 bases and J by 12 bases, with 14 bases left in between. CDR3 nucleotide sequence: TGCAGCGTTTTTCTCGGGTTAGGGCAGTTCTTC. Encoded protein: CSVFLGLGQFF.

The chain recombines TRBV7-9 with TRBJ2-1; 8 bases align to TRBD1. Germline lookup yields CDR1 SEHNR and CDR2 FQNEAQ (reference sequence). With 2 bases clipped from V and 4 bases from J, the junction kept 4 bases outside the gene matches. CDR3 size: 15 residues. The CDR3 bases are TGTGCCAGCAGCTTAACAGGGGGATTATACAATGAGCAGTTCTTC. Translating it yields CASSLTGGLYNEQFF. The full variable domain, in which reference TRBV7-9 and TRBJ2-1 provide the parts outside the CDR3, is DTGVSQNPRHKITKRGQNVTFRCDPISEHNRLYWYRQTLGQGPEFLTYFQNEAQLEKSRLLSDRFSAERPKGSFSTLEIQRTEQGDSAMYLCASSLTGGLYNEQFFGPGTRLTVL.